The clone carrying this TCR beta chain showed up many times. This entry is derived from a study of regulatory T cells in long-lasting Graves disease. Indicated time point: persistent/refractory GD, antithyroid drugs over 5 years with positive TRAb. Extracted PBMC RNA gave rise to the TCR library. Researchers made TCR beta libraries by using iRepertoire HTBI primers and running Arm-PCR on CDR3 regions. Using its own MiXCR run on the multiplex PCR reads, TCRdb lists one record per CDR3 protein. The sample contains some 450,000 distinct CDR3 sequences, around 24% of which appear only once. This CDR3 has 14 residues. Deletions cut 5 bases from V and 8 bases from J, with 18 bases between. Germline assignment: CDR1 MDHEN and CDR2 SYDVKM.

This specimen was peripheral blood mononuclear cells (PBMCs), taken when the disease was refractory, from a patient treated with antithyroid drugs. This chain joins TRBV28 and TRBJ1-2; no clear D gene. This TCR derives from a female donor with Graves disease. This CDR3 is CASSTTVGYWGYTF. The DNA of the CDR3 is TGTGCCAGCAGTACTACAGTCGGATATTGGGGCTACACCTTC.